This TCR beta chain was documented in a study of control samples from healthy donors and cancer patients. CDR1 is LNHDA and CDR2 is SQIVND in the germline V gene (reference sequence). V lost 3 bases and J lost 5, with 11 bases in between. The CDR3 spans 14 residues. Clones were read by immunoSEQ multiplex PCR, and TCRdb kept only the in-frame ones, dropping some. The repertoire consists of approximately 170,000 clones, with 90% to 95% occurring once and the leading ten covering roughly 0.7%. The chain employs TRBV19 and TRBJ1-5, with no clear D. The sequence was collected from a woman between 25 and 40 years old in good health. Material for sequencing was blood. The CDR3 spells CASSIGRVDQPQHF. The CDR3 bases are TGTGCCAGTAGTATCGGGAGGGTCGATCAGCCCCAGCATTTT.